This TCR beta chain was captured by sequencing in a study of vaccination effects on CD4 cells after COVID-19. Findings and limits, study-wide: The study found that only 1 of 255 vaccine-induced clones from healthy vaccinees cross-reacted with common cold coronaviruses. By a late point after vaccination, infection- and vaccine-induced clones had shrunk markedly through clonal contraction.

The repertoire was sequenced with immunoSEQ multiplex PCR; TCRdb's copy has only in-frame clones and lacks some. The sample consists of fewer than 50,000 clones, 82% of them appearing once. As regards this clone: What it binds is not known.

Under the ViraFEST assay, PBMC were stimulated with viral peptide pools so that antigen-specific CD4+ T cells expanded. Sequencing was performed afterwards. Cultured cells yielded isolated CD4+ T cells after less than 11 days. Subjects were given two BNT162b2 or mRNA-1273 vaccine doses. The vaccine recipients had no prior SARS-CoV-2 infection, with negative nucleocapsid antibodies. Germline V gene lookup returns CDR1 SGHTA and CDR2 FQGNSA. Trimming cost V 1 base and J 4 bases; bases outside gene matches: 7. CDR3 length equals 17 residues. This receptor was taken from a human donor who received a COVID-19 vaccine. Some clones in this sample may be carry-over from other donors' samples. The rearrangement joins TRBV7-2 to TRBJ1-6, with TRBD1 matching 7 bases. This sample comprised CD4+ T cells from PBMCs cultured with HCoV-NL63 spike peptides, obtained after COVID-19 vaccination. The CDR3 DNA sequence: TGTGCCAGCAGCTTAGTCACAGGGGTCGGATATAATTCACCCCTCCACTTT. This encodes CASSLVTGVGYNSPLHF.